This T cell receptor beta chain was recorded in a study of T-cell memory formation after mild COVID-19. Study results and limitations: A subset of responding clones appeared in pre-infection memory, suggesting cross-reactive memory joined.

The CDR3 loop spans 14 amino acids. Germline V lookup: CDR1 SGHAT, CDR2 FQNNGV. Trimming cost V 6 bases and J 4 bases, with 15 bases left between them. This clonotype was found a few times. What it binds is unknown. TCRdb analysed the 5' RACE reads with MiXCR anew, one entry per CDR3 protein. The data show 120,000 or so distinct CDR3 sequences, roughly 15% seen once. The specimen was PBMCs or a T cell subset sorted from them (not recorded which). The clonotype was recovered from an adult woman who had mild COVID-19 (a few samples of this study predate the infection). Cell type and time point are not known. The chain links TRBV11-2 to TRBJ2-5; D unclear. The CDR3 DNA is TGTGCCAGCAGAGGGCTCGAGCGCACAGAGACCCAGTACTTC. It translates to CASRGLERTETQYF.